The 29 T cell receptor beta chains given below trace back to one sample, sequenced in a study of blood T cell repertoires in COVID-19. Generated by immunoSEQ multiplex PCR, the TCRdb table keeps only in-frame clones and is missing some. Of under 500,000 clones listed, 80% to 90% are singletons. The sequenced sample was PBMCs or T cells enriched from blood (not recorded which). Receptors originate from a man aged 25 to 40 who had recovered from COVID-19.

This rearrangement joins TRBV29-1 to TRBJ1-3; tentative D call: TRBD1 (5 bases). V gave up 7 bases and J gave up 0 bases, with 19 bases separating them. The CDR3 runs 16 residues. Germline loops: CDR1 SQVTM, CDR2 ANQGSEA. The CDR3 coding sequence is TGCAGCGCTTTGAGGTCAGGCGACAGCTCTGGAAACACCATATATTTT. This encodes CSALRSGDSSGNTIYF.

The chain has TRBV4-1 and TRBJ2-7; TRBD2 matches 12 bases. V was clipped by 2 bases and J by 2 bases; unmatched bases: 1. There are 15 residues in the CDR3. Germline CDR1 is MGHRA and CDR2 is YSYEKL. DNA for the CDR3: TGCGCCAGCAGCCAAAGACTAGCGGGAGCCTACGAGCAGTACTTC. Protein: CASSQRLAGAYEQYF.

The rearrangement joins TRBV18 to TRBJ1-2, with 8 bases fitting TRBD1. Germline-derived CDR1 and CDR2 are KGHSH and LQKENI. The J segment lost 3 bases and the V segment lost 5 bases, leaving 11 bases of the junction unmatched. The CDR3 runs 16 residues. CDR3 DNA: TGTGCCAGCTCAACAACAGGGGGGGAGAAGGACTATGGCTACACCTTC. As protein: CASSTTGGEKDYGYTF.

The CDR3 DNA is TGTGCCTGGAACAGGGGCGGGAACACTGAAGCTTTCTTT. This sequence encodes CAWNRGGNTEAFF. The genes are TRBV30 and TRBJ1-1, with 7 nucleotides matching TRBD1. Germline V gene data show CDR1 as GTSNPN and CDR2 as SVGIG (reference sequence). The CDR3 runs 13 residues. V trimming: 4 bases; J trimming: 1 base; junction bases outside the gene matches: 3.

The genes are TRBV6-5 and TRBJ2-1; TRBD2 is a possible D gene (5 bases). V was pared by 2 bases and J by 9 bases, with 20 bases between. From germline, CDR1 is MNHEY and CDR2 SVGAGI. CDR3 length equals 16 residues. The CDR3 DNA sequence: TGTGCCAGCAGTTACATGGGGTGGACTCATCTGAGTGAGCAGTTCTTC. Its translation: CASSYMGWTHLSEQFF.

This clone was detected only once. The genes are TRBV28 and TRBJ2-4; D gene ambiguous. The ends were cut back, 2 bases at V and 0 bases at J, with 8 bases in the middle. This CDR3 region has 15 residues. Germline V gene lookup returns CDR1 MDHEN and CDR2 SYDVKM. CDR3 in amino acids: CASSLTVLAKNIQYF. The CDR3 coding sequence is TGTGCCAGCAGTTTAACGGTCTTAGCCAAAAACATTCAGTACTTC.

The chain has TRBV19 and TRBJ1-5, with TRBD1 as a possible D gene (6 bases). V lost 3 bases, J lost 7 bases, and 19 bases lay in between. CDR3 length equals 16 residues. Germline loops: CDR1 LNHDA, CDR2 SQIVND (reference sequence). CDR3 sequence: CASSISITGREQPQHF. The CDR3 coding sequence is TGTGCCAGTAGTATCAGTATCACAGGGAGAGAACAGCCCCAGCATTTT.

This clone was seen a single time. CDR3 region: CASSVRLAGLYNEQFF. In DNA, the CDR3 is TGTGCCAGCAGCGTTCGACTAGCGGGATTATACAATGAGCAGTTCTTC. The chain combines TRBV9 with TRBJ2-1, with 11 nucleotides matching TRBD2. The CDR3 runs 16 residues. J gave up 4 bases and V 2 bases, and 5 bases lay outside the gene matches. Germline lookup yields CDR1 SGDLS and CDR2 YYNGEE.

Only one count was recorded for this clone. The chain links TRBV12-5 to TRBJ1-4; 7 nucleotides align to TRBD1. J lost 8 bases, V lost 0 bases, and 12 bases had no gene match. The CDR3 spans 17 residues. Germline V CDR1 and CDR2: LGHNT, FRNRAP. The CDR3 nucleotides read TGTGCTAGTGGTTTGGTGCCGGGGACAGCAACCGGAGAAAAACTGTTTTTT. Translating gives CASGLVPGTATGEKLFF.

The chain is built from TRBV19 and TRBJ2-1; D might be TRBD1 (6 bases). There are 16 residues in the CDR3. Germline lookup yields CDR1 LNHDA and CDR2 SQIVND (reference sequence). The ends were cut back, 3 bases at V and 4 bases at J, with 16 bases in the middle. This CDR3 is CASSMSRHGTYNEQFF. The DNA for the CDR3 is TGTGCCAGTAGTATGTCCAGGCATGGGACATACAATGAGCAGTTCTTC. The full variable domain, rest sourced from reference TRBV19 and TRBJ2-1, is DGGITQSPKYLFRKEGQNVTLSCEQNLNHDAMYWYRQDPGQGLRLIYYSQIVNDFQKGDIAEGYSVSREKKESFPLTVTSAQKNPTAFYLCASSMSRHGTYNEQFFGPGTRLTVL.

This chain links TRBV6-4 with TRBJ1-6; the D is unclear. The CDR3 loop spans 13 amino acids. The V end lost 2 bases, the J end lost 9 bases, and 8 bases lay between the germline ends. CDR1 and CDR2 from the germline V gene are MRHNA and SNTAGT. CDR3 residues: CASSDQEGSPLHF. The DNA of the CDR3 is TGTGCCAGCAGTGACCAGGAGGGTTCACCCCTCCACTTT.

The chain links TRBV5-1 to TRBJ2-7; maybe TRBD2 (5 bases). Germline-derived CDR1 and CDR2 are SGHRS and YFSETQ. V gave up 4 bases and J gave up 0 bases, with 11 bases separating them. This CDR3 comprises 14 residues. Here the CDR3 DNA reads TGCGCCAGCAGCGAAACCGGGGACTCCTACGAGCAGTACTTC. Translation: CASSETGDSYEQYF. The full variable domain, in which reference TRBV5-1 and TRBJ2-7 provide the parts outside the CDR3, is KAGVTQTPRYLIKTRGQQVTLSCSPISGHRSVSWYQQTPGQGLQFLFEYFSETQRNKGNFPGRFSGRQFSNSRSEMNVSTLELGDSALYLCASSETGDSYEQYFGPGTRLTVT.

V is TRBV27 and J is TRBJ1-4; no clear D gene. CDR3 length: 15 residues. Germline assignment: CDR1 MNHEY and CDR2 SMNVEV (reference sequence). V was cut by 0 bases and J by 6 bases, with 11 bases left in between. CDR3 nucleotides: TGTGCCAGCAGTTTATCGCCGGGGATTGATGAAAAACTGTTTTTT. This sequence encodes CASSLSPGIDEKLFF.

The chain carries TRBV27 and TRBJ2-3; the D gene is possibly TRBD2 (5 bases). This CDR3 is built from 14 residues. Trimming took off 10 bases at V and 6 bases at J, with 20 bases between the two ends. Germline CDR1 MNHEY, CDR2 SMNVEV (reference sequence). CDR3 DNA sequence: TGTGCCACCAGGTGGCTTGAGGGTGGGGATACGCAGTATTTT. Encoded protein: CATRWLEGGDTQYF.

The chain couples TRBV30 to TRBJ2-2; 8 nucleotides match TRBD1. This CDR3 region has 14 residues. V lost 5 bases to trimming and J lost 3 bases; unmatched junction nucleotides: 5. Germline CDR1 is GTSNPN and CDR2 is SVGIG (reference sequence). The DNA for the CDR3 is TGTGCCTGGGAAACAGGGGGTTACACCGGGGAGCTGTTTTTT. This codes for CAWETGGYTGELFF.

This clone was detected once. Written as DNA, the CDR3 is TGTGCCAGCAGCTTAGGGGTTGCGGGTAATGAAAAACTGTTTTTT. This sequence encodes CASSLGVAGNEKLFF. The chain couples TRBV7-8 to TRBJ1-4; D is unclear. V was shortened by 1 base and J by 4 bases, with 10 bases between the two germline ends. Germline CDR1 SGHVS, CDR2 FQNEAQ. This CDR3 is built from 15 residues.

The chain links TRBV10-3 to TRBJ2-7; 10 nucleotides line up with TRBD1. The CDR3 is 14 amino acids. The V segment lost 2 bases and the J segment 7 bases; nucleotides outside the gene matches: 5. Germline CDR1 ENHRY, CDR2 SYGVKD. The DNA of the CDR3 is TGTGCCATCAGTGAGCCGGACAGGGGGGATGAGCAGTACTTC. It is translated as CAISEPDRGDEQYF.

V and J are TRBV4-1 and TRBJ1-5; D may be TRBD1 (5 bases). Trimming pared 4 bases from V and 0 bases from J, leaving 7 bases between. The CDR3 runs 14 residues. Germline V gene sequence: CDR1 MGHRA, CDR2 YSYEKL. The CDR3 is CASSPTVSNQPQHF. In nucleotides, the CDR3 is TGCGCCAGCAGCCCGACAGTTAGCAATCAGCCCCAGCATTTT.

The chain employs TRBV28 and TRBJ2-7, with D hard to call. Germline assignment: CDR1 MDHEN and CDR2 SYDVKM. Trimming cost V 6 bases and J 9 bases, with 12 bases left between them. The CDR3 length is 11 residues. CDR3 DNA: TGTGCCAGCAGGACTTCTCTGGGGCAGTACTTC. Its translation is CASRTSLGQYF.

The chain uses TRBV5-8 and TRBJ2-1; 9 bases align to TRBD2. Losses at the gene ends were 4 bases for V and 1 base for J; bases not matched to a gene: 6. CDR3 length equals 16 residues. Per the germline V gene, CDR1 is SGHTS and CDR2 is YDEGEE. CDR3 protein: CASSRSGRGSYNEQFF. CDR3 nucleotide sequence: TGTGCCAGCAGCCGTAGCGGGAGAGGGTCCTACAATGAGCAGTTCTTC.

The gene calls are TRBV19 and TRBJ1-1; maybe TRBD1 (5 bases). V lost 7 bases and J 4 bases, leaving 13 bases between the germline ends. The CDR3 length is 13 residues. The germline CDR1 and CDR2 sequences are LNHDA and SQIVND (reference sequence). DNA of the CDR3: TGTGCCAGTACCCGACAGCGTGGCACTGAAGCTTTCTTT. This translates into CASTRQRGTEAFF.

This clone occurred once. The chain carries TRBV11-2 and TRBJ2-1, with TRBD2 matching over 10 bases. Trimming removed 5 bases from V and 9 bases from J; junction bases left unmatched: 13. This CDR3 has 16 residues. Germline lookup yields CDR1 SGHAT and CDR2 FQNNGV. CDR3 loop: CASSPIRLAGVSEQFF. The CDR3 coding sequence is TGTGCCAGCAGCCCAATAAGGCTAGCGGGAGTGAGTGAGCAGTTCTTC.

The CDR3 DNA is TGTGCCAGCAGCTCTCCGGAGACTCTCTATGGCTACACCTTC. Residues: CASSSPETLYGYTF. This rearrangement joins TRBV5-4 to TRBJ1-2; D is unclear. Deletions cut 3 bases from V and 4 bases from J, with 13 bases between. Germline V gene data show CDR1 as SGHNT and CDR2 as YYREEE (reference sequence). The CDR3 covers 14 residues.

This clone was counted a single time. V and J are TRBV6-6 and TRBJ1-1; possible D gene TRBD1, 5 bases. V was clipped by 6 bases and J by 6 bases, with 11 bases between them. Germline CDR1 reads MNHNY; CDR2 reads SVGAGI (reference sequence). The CDR3 is 12 residues long. CDR3 DNA sequence: TGTGCCAGCAGCCGAACGGGGGCTGAAGCTTTCTTT. Its protein product is CASSRTGAEAFF.

The sample holds one count of this clone. The chain joins TRBV5-1 to TRBJ2-1; maybe TRBD2 (5 bases). Trimming took 0 bases from V and 0 from J, leaving 7 bases between them. CDR1 and CDR2 from the germline V gene are SGHRS and YFSETQ. The CDR3 contains 15 residues. CDR3 sequence (DNA): TGCGCCAGCAGCTTGGTCGGGGACTCCTACAATGAGCAGTTCTTC. As protein: CASSLVGDSYNEQFF.

The chain employs TRBV29-1 and TRBJ2-5; D is possibly TRBD2 (5 bases). V lost 6 bases, J lost 1 base, and 9 bases lay in between. This CDR3 region has 12 residues. CDR1 and CDR2 from the germline V gene are SQVTM and ANQGSEA. The CDR3 sequence: CSVESGQETQYF. CDR3 bases: TGCAGCGTCGAGAGCGGCCAAGAGACCCAGTACTTC. The variable domain in full, with the rest retrieved from reference TRBV29-1 and TRBJ2-5, is SAVISQKPSRDICQRGTSLTIQCQVDSQVTMMFWYRQQPGQSLTLIATANQGSEATYESGFVIDKFPISRPNLTFSTLTVSNMSPEDSSIYLCSVESGQETQYFGPGTRLLVL.

This clone has ten or more counts. V is TRBV2 and J is TRBJ1-6; TRBD1 matches 8 bases. From germline, CDR1 is SNHLY and CDR2 FYNNEI. With 7 bases clipped from V and 7 bases from J, the junction kept 9 bases outside the gene matches. The CDR3 has 15 amino acids. CDR3 protein: CASTRDRFPNSPLHF. In DNA, the CDR3 is TGTGCCAGCACTCGGGACAGGTTCCCAAATTCACCCCTCCACTTT.

This sequence joins TRBV7-8 and TRBJ1-1; D might be TRBD1 (5 bases). V was cut by 1 base and J by 3 bases, with 12 bases left in between. Germline CDR1 reads SGHVS; CDR2 reads FQNEAQ. The CDR3 covers 15 residues. The CDR3 sequence: CASSLGQIGDTEAFF. The CDR3 DNA sequence: TGTGCCAGCAGCTTAGGACAGATTGGGGACACTGAAGCTTTCTTT.

The chain links TRBV5-4 to TRBJ2-7, with D maybe TRBD2 (5 bases). Between the trimmed V and J ends, which lost 4 bases and 7 bases, there was a span of 15 bases. Germline lookup yields CDR1 SGHNT and CDR2 YYREEE (reference sequence). This CDR3 is 13 amino acids long. The CDR3 region has the DNA TGTGCCAGCAGCCCGGACGCGGGTAGGGAGCAGTACTTC. This gives the protein CASSPDAGREQYF.